This T cell receptor (beta chain) is drawn from a study of CD8 T cells in ankylosing spondylitis. Study results and caveats: Blood from ankylosing spondylitis patients appeared to carry a characteristic roughly eight-variant TCR beta motif. Within peripheral blood, clones linked to disease were CD8+ and relatively rare.

TCRdb passed the 5' RACE reads through MiXCR, listing each CDR3 protein once. Of 130,000 or so distinct CDR3 sequences in the sample, around 7% were seen once. This clonotype appeared many times. Its antigen is as yet unknown. V lost 6 bases and J lost 2, with 11 bases in between. Germline V gene sequence: CDR1 MDHEN, CDR2 SYDVKM. This CDR3 has 13 residues. The sequence derives from a male donor with ankylosing spondylitis or in good health (not recorded which). The gene calls are TRBV28 and TRBJ2-7; D gene unclear. The specimen was blood, either unsorted or a sorted T cell fraction (not recorded which). Here the CDR3 reads CASRQYGTYEQYF. Written as DNA, the CDR3 is TGTGCCAGCAGGCAATACGGAACCTACGAGCAGTACTTC.